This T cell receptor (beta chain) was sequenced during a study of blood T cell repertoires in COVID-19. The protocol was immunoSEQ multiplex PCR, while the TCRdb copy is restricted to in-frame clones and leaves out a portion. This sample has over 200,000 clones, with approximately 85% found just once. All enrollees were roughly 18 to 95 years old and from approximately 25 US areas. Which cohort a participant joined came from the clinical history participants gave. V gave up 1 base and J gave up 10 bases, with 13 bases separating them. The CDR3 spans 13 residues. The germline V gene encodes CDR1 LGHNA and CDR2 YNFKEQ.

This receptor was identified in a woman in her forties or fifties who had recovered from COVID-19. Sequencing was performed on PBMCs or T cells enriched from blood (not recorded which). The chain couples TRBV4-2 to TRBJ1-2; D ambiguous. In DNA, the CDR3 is TGTGCCAGCAGCCAAGTCGGCAGTGAGGACTACACCTTC. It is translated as CASSQVGSEDYTF.